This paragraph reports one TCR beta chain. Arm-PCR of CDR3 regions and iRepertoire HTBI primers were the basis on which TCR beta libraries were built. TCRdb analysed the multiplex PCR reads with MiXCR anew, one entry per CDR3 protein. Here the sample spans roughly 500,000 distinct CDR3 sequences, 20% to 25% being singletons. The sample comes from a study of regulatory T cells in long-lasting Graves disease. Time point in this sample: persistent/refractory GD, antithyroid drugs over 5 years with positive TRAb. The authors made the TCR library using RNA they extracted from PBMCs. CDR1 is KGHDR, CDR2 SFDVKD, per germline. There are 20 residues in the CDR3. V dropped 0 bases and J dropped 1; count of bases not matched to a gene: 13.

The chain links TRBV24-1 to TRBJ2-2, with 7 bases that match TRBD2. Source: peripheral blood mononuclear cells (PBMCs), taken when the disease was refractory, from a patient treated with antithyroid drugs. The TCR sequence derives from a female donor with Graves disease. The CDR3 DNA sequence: TGTGCCACCAGTGATTTGGATACTAGATTGGCGGGAGTGAACACCGGGGAGCTGTTTTTT. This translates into CATSDLDTRLAGVNTGELFF.